The 21 T cell receptor beta chains reported below all come from one sample, sequenced in a study of T-cell reconstitution after alpha-beta-depleted transplantation in children. Researchers prepared the TCRbeta library using unique molecular identifiers, the study reports. One entry per CDR3 protein, called by TCRdb with MiXCR from the PCR reads. Of around 440,000 distinct CDR3 sequences listed, 10% to 13% were seen once; the top ten hold around 2.2%. The source material was PBMCs, sampled before TCRalphabeta/CD19-depleted stem cell transplant. The source of these receptors is a child between 2 and 9 years old with inherited bone marrow failure, due to receive a stem cell transplant.

The V call is TRBV6-1, the J call TRBJ2-7; 7 nucleotides line up with TRBD1. Unmatched junction bases numbered 13, after V lost 6 bases and J lost 2 bases. Germline CDR1 and CDR2: MNHNS and SASEGT. This CDR3 is built from 16 residues. The CDR3 protein is CASRRRQGGSTYEQYF. CDR3 DNA sequence: TGTGCCAGCAGACGGCGACAGGGTGGATCAACCTACGAGCAGTACTTC.

This clonotype has at least ten counts. This rearrangement joins TRBV2 to TRBJ2-7; D is undetermined. The V end lost 4 bases, the J end lost 5 bases, and 15 bases lay between the germline ends. The CDR3 runs to 14 residues. The germline gives CDR1 SNHLY, CDR2 FYNNEI. In DNA, the CDR3 is TGTGCCAGCAGTGTCTGGGAAGCCCCCCACGAGCAGTACTTC. This gives the protein CASSVWEAPHEQYF.

Many counts were recorded for this clonotype. The V and J genes are TRBV4-3 and TRBJ2-7, with TRBD1 as a possible D gene (6 bases). The CDR3 is 16 amino acids. Germline CDR1 LGHNA, CDR2 YSLEER. Trimming cost V 1 base and J 6 bases, with 19 bases left between them. The CDR3 spells CASSQVQTTGIGEQYF. CDR3 coding DNA: TGCGCCAGCAGCCAAGTCCAGACGACAGGCATTGGCGAGCAGTACTTC.

There are many counts of this clonotype. The V and J genes are TRBV7-2 and TRBJ2-3; TRBD2 agrees at 8 bases. The CDR3 covers 17 residues. CDR1 is SGHTA and CDR2 is FQGNSA in the germline V gene. Trimming took 1 base from V and 4 from J; bases not matched to a gene: 10. The DNA for the CDR3 is TGTGCCAGCAGCTTAGTTGGGGCGGGAGGAGGCCCAGATACGCAGTATTTT. Protein: CASSLVGAGGGPDTQYF.

This clonotype was recorded at least ten times. The rearrangement uses TRBV12-3 or TRBV12-4 and TRBJ2-7; no reliable D call. The V end lost 6 bases, the J end lost 6 bases, and 18 bases lay between the germline ends. The CDR3 extends over 14 amino acids. DNA of the CDR3: TGTGCCAGCAGCCTAACCGGATCTCGGAGCGAGCAGTACTTC. It translates to CASSLTGSRSEQYF.

V and J are TRBV20-1 and TRBJ2-7, with 7 positions matching TRBD1. Trimming removed 1 base from V and 0 bases from J; junction bases left unmatched: 12. The V gene's germline CDR1 is DFQATT and CDR2 SNEGSKA (reference sequence). The CDR3 has 17 amino acids. The CDR3 protein is CSARVAGGRGSSYEQYF. CDR3 sequence (DNA): TGCAGTGCTAGAGTGGCAGGGGGACGCGGAAGCTCCTACGAGCAGTACTTC.

This clonotype was detected ten times or more. The CDR3 protein is CASRPWGSPNTGELFF. DNA of the CDR3: TGTGCCAGCCGACCTTGGGGCAGCCCGAACACCGGGGAGCTGTTTTTT. The chain has TRBV6-2 or TRBV6-3 and TRBJ2-2; D may be TRBD1 (5 bases). Trimming removed 8 bases from V and 0 bases from J, with 16 bases in between. The CDR3 sequence is 16 residues long. Germline values: CDR1 MNHEY, CDR2 SVGEGT.

This chain joins TRBV20-1 and TRBJ1-2; D gene ambiguous. The germline V gene encodes CDR1 DFQATT and CDR2 SNEGSKA (reference sequence). CDR3 length: 14 amino acids. Trimming stripped 1 base from V and 4 bases from J, with 13 bases between. The CDR3 DNA sequence: TGCAGTGCTAGAGTGGTCAGGAATATCTATGGCTACACCTTC. This encodes CSARVVRNIYGYTF.

This clonotype was observed many times. The V call is TRBV6-5, the J call TRBJ1-2; D not resolved. Germline assignment: CDR1 MNHEY and CDR2 SVGAGI. The CDR3 runs 12 residues. Trimming took off 5 bases at V and 4 bases at J, with 8 bases between the two ends. In DNA, the CDR3 is TGTGCCAGCAGTCCTCGAGGCTATGGCTACACCTTC. Amino acids: CASSPRGYGYTF.

At least ten counts were recorded for this clonotype. The J gene is TRBJ2-7, the V gene TRBV12-3 or TRBV12-4; D gene ambiguous. V lost 9 bases and J lost 0, with 15 bases in between. The CDR3 runs 14 residues. The CDR3 region has the DNA TGTGCCAGTGCCGGTATGGGTTTCTCCTACGAGCAGTACTTC. Its translation is CASAGMGFSYEQYF.

V usage is TRBV24-1 and J usage is TRBJ2-7, with D perhaps being TRBD1 or TRBD2 (5 bases each). V was trimmed by 9 bases and J by 0 bases, leaving 8 bases between them. CDR1 KGHDR and CDR2 SFDVKD come from the germline V gene. The CDR3 contains 12 residues. As DNA, the CDR3 is TGTGCCACCGGGGACGACTCCTACGAGCAGTACTTC. Amino acids: CATGDDSYEQYF.

This clonotype was seen only a few times. The V gene is TRBV13, the J gene TRBJ2-3; possible D gene TRBD2, 5 bases. Germline CDR1 is PRHDT and CDR2 is FYEKMQ (reference sequence). V was clipped by 3 bases and J by 8 bases, with 24 bases between them. The CDR3 is 17 amino acids. CDR3 DNA sequence: TGTGCCAGCAGCTTGCCGCTAGCCTTTAGAAAGACCGGTACGCAGTATTTT. This encodes CASSLPLAFRKTGTQYF.

This clonotype was seen only a few times. The CDR3 region is CSARVGTGLGSYNSPLHF. For the CDR3, the DNA is TGCAGTGCTAGAGTGGGGACAGGGCTAGGCTCCTATAATTCACCCCTCCACTTT. The rearrangement links TRBV20-1 to TRBJ1-6; the match to TRBD1 covers 9 bases. With V trimmed by 1 base and J by 0 bases, 7 bases remained unmatched. The CDR3 is 18 residues long. CDR1 and CDR2 (germline): DFQATT, SNEGSKA (reference sequence).

This clonotype appeared a few times. At one end, the junction sequence differs from germline, possibly due to a read error. The rearrangement uses TRBV15 and TRBJ1-5, with D tentatively TRBD1 (5 bases). Germline V lookup: CDR1 LNHNV, CDR2 YYDKDF (reference sequence). The CDR3 has 18 amino acids. DNA of the CDR3: TGTGCCACCAGCAGAGGTATGGGGGTCTTTGGCAAGAATCAGTCCCAGCATTTT. Its protein product is CATSRGMGVFGKNQSQHF.

This clonotype was counted many times. This rearrangement joins TRBV2 to TRBJ2-5, with a tentative D call TRBD2 (6 bases). The CDR3 spans 15 residues. V lost 1 base to trimming and J lost 5 bases, with 14 bases between them. Per germline, CDR1 SNHLY and CDR2 FYNNEI. The CDR3 DNA follows: TGTGCCAGCAGTGAAGGGGACTTGTCGGTGGAGACCCAGTACTTC. Protein sequence: CASSEGDLSVETQYF.

This clonotype was detected ten times or more. The genes are TRBV5-1 and TRBJ2-7, with TRBD2 identical over 16 bases. This CDR3 is built from 16 residues. The V gene's germline CDR1 is SGHRS and CDR2 YFSETQ. Unmatched junction bases numbered 3, after V lost 3 bases and J lost 3 bases. CDR3 sequence: CASSWGLAGGSYEQYF. The CDR3 region has the DNA TGCGCCAGCAGCTGGGGACTAGCGGGAGGGAGCTACGAGCAGTACTTC.

This clonotype was counted at least ten times. The chain joins TRBV6-1 to TRBJ2-3, with TRBD2 matching 8 bases. The CDR3 runs 16 residues. V lost 10 bases and J lost 3; bases outside the gene matches: 15. From germline, CDR1 is MNHNS and CDR2 SASEGT. Written as DNA, the CDR3 is TGTGCCACCCGGCTAGCGGGTCGTGGGGAAACAGATACGCAGTATTTT. Translating it yields CATRLAGRGETDTQYF.

The chain combines TRBV12-3 or TRBV12-4 with TRBJ2-7, with TRBD2 matching over 13 bases. The V segment lost 7 bases and the J segment 2 bases; nucleotides outside the gene matches: 20. The CDR3 spans 20 residues. CDR3 sequence: CASTLDRALLAGGPTYEQYF. The CDR3 coding sequence is TGTGCCAGCACCCTGGACAGGGCACTACTAGCGGGAGGGCCAACCTACGAGCAGTACTTC.

V and J are TRBV5-1 and TRBJ2-7; 8 nucleotides align to TRBD2. The CDR3 spans 14 residues. Germline V gives CDR1 SGHRS, CDR2 YFSETQ. Trimming removed 3 bases from V and 2 bases from J; junction bases left unmatched: 4. In DNA, the CDR3 is TGCGCCAGCAGCTGGAGCGGGAGACCCTACGAGCAGTACTTC. Protein product: CASSWSGRPYEQYF.

This clonotype has just a few counts. The chain couples TRBV20-1 to TRBJ1-5; perhaps TRBD1 as D (6 bases). Germline V gives CDR1 DFQATT, CDR2 SNEGSKA (reference sequence). Trimming took off 3 bases at V and 5 bases at J, with 17 bases between the two ends. The CDR3 is 15 amino acids. The chain's CDR3 is CSARDSTWRDQPQHF. The CDR3 nucleotides read TGCAGTGCTAGGGACAGTACCTGGCGGGATCAGCCCCAGCATTTT.

J is TRBJ2-7 and V is TRBV28; perhaps D is TRBD1 or TRBD2 (5 bases each). The germline V gene encodes CDR1 MDHEN and CDR2 SYDVKM. Trimming left V 8 bases short and J 7 bases short, with 18 bases between. The CDR3 contains 13 residues. The CDR3 sequence: CASVPGRLLEQYF. As DNA, the CDR3 is TGTGCCAGCGTTCCGGGACGGCTACTGGAGCAGTACTTC.